The 6 T cell receptor beta chains presented below share a single source sample, sequenced in a study of T cells in Graves' hyperthyroidism and ophthalmopathy. Amplification yielded TCR beta CDR3 regions, with RNA transcripts as the source. First-round RT-PCR with HTBI primers amplified the TCR CDR3 region. MiXCR, applied by TCRdb to the multiplex PCR reads, yields one record per CDR3 protein. The data hold roughly 400,000 distinct CDR3 sequences, with over 13% observed a single time. The sample taken for sequencing was blood. Source of these receptors: a man aged 50-60 years with Graves' ophthalmopathy.

This clonotype has ten or more counts. V is TRBV6-1 and J is TRBJ2-3; tentatively, D is TRBD1 (5 bases). The ends were cut back, 5 bases at V and 7 bases at J, with 13 bases in the middle. This CDR3 spans 13 amino acids. Germline V gene data show CDR1 as MNHNS and CDR2 as SASEGT. This CDR3 is CASSTRLDNTQYF. As DNA, the CDR3 is TGTGCCAGCAGTACCAGACTGGACAATACGCAGTATTTT.

This clonotype was found a few times. The V and J genes are TRBV29-1 and TRBJ2-7, with 9 bases lining up with TRBD2. The junction had 8 bases not matched to a gene; V was cut back by 5 bases and J by 6 bases. Germline V lookup: CDR1 SQVTM, CDR2 ANQGSEA. The CDR3 is 13 residues long. The DNA of the CDR3 is TGCAGCGTTTTAGCGGGAGTCCGATCCGAGCAGTACTTC. This codes for CSVLAGVRSEQYF.

About this clonotype itself: This may arise from a read error, as a much more abundant clone is one base away. J is TRBJ2-7 and V is TRBV27; D uncertain. CDR1 and CDR2 (germline): MNHEY, SMNVEV (reference sequence). This CDR3 comprises 12 residues. V lost 6 bases and J lost 0, with 6 bases in between. The CDR3 sequence is CASRESSYEQYF. In DNA, the CDR3 is TGTGCCAGCAGGGAGAGCTCCTACGAGCAGTACTTC.

This clonotype was counted at least ten times. The chain uses TRBV18 and TRBJ2-5; weak D call: TRBD1 (6 bases). The CDR3 extends over 13 amino acids. V lost 2 bases and J 5 bases, leaving 9 bases between the germline ends. Germline CDR1 and CDR2: KGHSH and LQKENI. CDR3 sequence reads: CASSPITGETQYF. DNA for the CDR3: TGTGCCAGCTCACCAATTACAGGGGAGACCCAGTACTTC. The full variable domain, its missing parts supplied by reference TRBV18 and TRBJ2-5, is NAGVMQNPRHLVRRRGQEARLRCSPMKGHSHVYWYRQLPEEGLKFMVYLQKENIIDESGMPKERFSAEFPKEGPSILRIQQVVRGDSAAYFCASSPITGETQYFGPGTRLLVL.

This clonotype was observed many times. This chain uses TRBV7-9 with TRBJ1-2; D is uncertain. The germline V gene has CDR1 SEHNR and CDR2 FQNEAQ (reference sequence). V shed 1 base and J shed 7 bases, with 16 bases lying between them. The length of the CDR3 is 15 residues. The CDR3 sequence: CASSLEGRPRGGYTF. The CDR3 DNA follows: TGTGCCAGCAGCTTAGAGGGCAGGCCCAGAGGTGGCTACACCTTC. Full variable domain (rest looked up from reference TRBV7-9 and TRBJ1-2): DTGVSQNPRHKITKRGQNVTFRCDPISEHNRLYWYRQTLGQGPEFLTYFQNEAQLEKSRLLSDRFSAERPKGSFSTLEIQRTEQGDSAMYLCASSLEGRPRGGYTFGSGTRLTVV.

This clonotype was observed at least ten times. This sequence joins TRBV12-3 or TRBV12-4 and TRBJ1-1; a weak D match, TRBD1 (5 bases). V shed 2 bases and J shed 1 base, with 8 bases lying between them. CDR3 size: 14 residues. CDR3 in DNA: TGTGCCAGCAGTTTAATCCAGGGGAACACTGAAGCTTTCTTT. Its translation is CASSLIQGNTEAFF.